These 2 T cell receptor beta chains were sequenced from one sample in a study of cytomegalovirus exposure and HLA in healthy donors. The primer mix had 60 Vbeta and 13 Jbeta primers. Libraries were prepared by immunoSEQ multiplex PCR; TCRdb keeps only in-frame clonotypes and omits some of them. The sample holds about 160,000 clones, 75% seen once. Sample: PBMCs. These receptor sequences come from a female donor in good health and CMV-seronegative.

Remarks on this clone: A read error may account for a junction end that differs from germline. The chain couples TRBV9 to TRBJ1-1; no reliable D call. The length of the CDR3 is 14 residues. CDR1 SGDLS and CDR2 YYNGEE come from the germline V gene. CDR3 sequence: CASCVVERGFEAFF. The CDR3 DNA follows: TGTGCCAGCTGCGTAGTAGAACGTGGTTTTGAAGCTTTCTTT.

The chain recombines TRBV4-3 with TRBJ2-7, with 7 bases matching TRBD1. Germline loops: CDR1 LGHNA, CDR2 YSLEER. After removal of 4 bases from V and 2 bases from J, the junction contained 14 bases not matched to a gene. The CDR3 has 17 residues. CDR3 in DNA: TGCGCCAGCAGCCCAGAGGGGGCGGCGGGCAATCCCTACGAGCAGTACTTC. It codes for CASSPEGAAGNPYEQYF.